These 27 T cell receptor beta chains originate from one sample sequenced in a study of blood T cell repertoires in COVID-19. Sequencing was performed with immunoSEQ multiplex PCR; in TCRdb, only in-frame clones are kept and a portion is missing. The top ten hold approximately 1.6% of the sample, which has more than 200,000 clones, more than 85% seen once. Specimen: PBMCs or T cells enriched from blood (not recorded which). The receptors shown here come from a woman aged 45-59 years who had recovered from COVID-19.

The chain has TRBV28 and TRBJ2-7; 7 bases line up with TRBD2. With V trimmed by 10 bases and J by 0 bases, 9 bases remained unmatched. The CDR3 runs 14 residues. Germline V gene lookup returns CDR1 MDHEN and CDR2 SYDVKM. CDR3 in amino acids: CATETGTTSYEQYF. As DNA, the CDR3 is TGTGCCACCGAAACCGGGACTACCTCCTACGAGCAGTACTTC.

The gene calls are TRBV6-4 and TRBJ1-2; unclear D gene. Trimming removed 5 bases from V and 4 bases from J, with 8 bases in between. CDR1 is MRHNA, CDR2 SNTAGT, per germline. The CDR3 contains 12 residues. For the CDR3, the DNA is TGTGCCAGCAGTAGCCCAGGCTATGGCTACACCTTC. The encoded protein is CASSSPGYGYTF.

The rearrangement joins TRBV19 to TRBJ2-3; D is possibly TRBD2 (5 bases). The ends were cut back, 1 base at V and 1 base at J, with 12 bases in the middle. Per the germline V gene, CDR1 is LNHDA and CDR2 is SQIVND (reference sequence). CDR3 length equals 16 residues. The CDR3 is CASSIGGGSGTDTQYF. The CDR3 coding sequence is TGTGCCAGTAGTATAGGGGGTGGGAGCGGCACAGATACGCAGTATTTT.

This chain links TRBV15 with TRBJ2-3; D remains unclear. V gave up 0 bases and J gave up 0 bases, with 7 bases separating them. Germline loops: CDR1 LNHNV, CDR2 YYDKDF (reference sequence). CDR3 length: 15 residues. CDR3 DNA: TGTGCCACCAGCAGAGATCCAGGTAGCACAGATACGCAGTATTTT. Translation: CATSRDPGSTDTQYF.

The chain employs TRBV2 and TRBJ1-2; D gene uncertain. The CDR3 runs 13 residues. Germline CDR1 SNHLY, CDR2 FYNNEI. V was shortened by 1 base and J by 4 bases, with 7 bases between the two germline ends. The CDR3 reads CASSEEAGYGYTF. As DNA, the CDR3 is TGTGCCAGCAGTGAAGAGGCAGGCTATGGCTACACCTTC.

The V and J genes are TRBV3-1 (or the pseudogene TRBV3-2) and TRBJ2-4; 8 bases are shared with TRBD2. This CDR3 comprises 15 residues. Germline CDR1 and CDR2: LGHDT and YNNKEL (reference sequence). V shed 3 bases, J shed 0 bases, and the junction held 1 base outside the gene matches. The CDR3 protein is CASSHGGVAKNIQYF. The DNA for the CDR3 is TGTGCCAGCAGCCACGGGGGGGTAGCCAAAAACATTCAGTACTTC.

The chain employs TRBV9 and TRBJ1-2; TRBD1 matches at 10 bases. The trim removed 1 base at V and 4 bases at J, leaving 4 bases unmatched. The CDR3 is made up of 15 amino acids. Germline CDR1 SGDLS, CDR2 YYNGEE. The CDR3 is CASSVFRTGGYGYTF. The CDR3 region has the DNA TGTGCCAGCAGCGTATTCAGGACAGGGGGCTATGGCTACACCTTC.

The V call is TRBV5-1, the J call TRBJ2-2, with TRBD2 matching 12 bases. The V and J ends lost 0 bases and 4 bases, in that order; junction bases with no gene match: 1. CDR1 SGHRS and CDR2 YFSETQ come from the germline V gene. The CDR3 consists of 16 residues. CDR3: CASSLGTSGVTGELFF. The CDR3, as DNA: TGCGCCAGCAGCTTGGGGACTAGCGGGGTCACCGGGGAGCTGTTTTTT.

V usage is TRBV28 and J usage is TRBJ1-2; D is uncertain. The CDR3 is made up of 12 amino acids. The V end lost 8 bases, the J end lost 5 bases, and 12 bases lay between the germline ends. Germline V gene lookup returns CDR1 MDHEN and CDR2 SYDVKM. CDR3 coding DNA: TGTGCCAGCTTGGGCAGAGCTTATGGCTACACCTTC. It yields the protein CASLGRAYGYTF.

In the case of this clone: Other DNA sequences in the same sample also yield this CDR3. The chain carries TRBV2 and TRBJ2-3, with D maybe TRBD2 (5 bases). The germline gives CDR1 SNHLY, CDR2 FYNNEI. The CDR3 contains 14 residues. Trimming stripped 4 bases from V and 0 bases from J, with 8 bases between. The CDR3 sequence is CASSAGGSTDTQYF. The CDR3 nucleotides read TGTGCCAGCAGTGCTGGCGGGAGCACAGATACGCAGTATTTT.

V and J are TRBV15 and TRBJ2-1; 8 positions match TRBD2. The CDR3 totals 15 residues. V shed 5 bases and J 8 bases; nucleotides not matched to a gene: 11. Germline CDR1 and CDR2: LNHNV and YYDKDF (reference sequence). This CDR3 is CATSRQRENVDEQFF. The CDR3 region has the DNA TGTGCCACCAGCCGGCAGCGGGAGAACGTGGATGAGCAGTTCTTC.

The chain recombines TRBV27 with TRBJ2-1, with 10 positions matching TRBD2. The CDR3 loop spans 15 amino acids. Per germline, CDR1 MNHEY and CDR2 SMNVEV (reference sequence). The V and J ends lost 6 bases and 3 bases, in that order; junction bases with no gene match: 5. The CDR3 sequence is CASRTRTSGYNEQFF. The CDR3 bases are TGTGCCAGCAGAACCCGGACTAGCGGCTACAATGAGCAGTTCTTC.

The rearrangement links TRBV15 to TRBJ1-5; TRBD1 matches 8 bases. The V gene's germline CDR1 is LNHNV and CDR2 YYDKDF (reference sequence). This CDR3 contains 15 residues. With 1 base clipped from V and 4 bases from J, the junction kept 3 bases outside the gene matches. The CDR3 loop is CATSRGQGKNQPQHF. As DNA, the CDR3 is TGTGCCACCAGCAGAGGACAGGGGAAGAATCAGCCCCAGCATTTT.

This chain connects TRBV29-1 to TRBJ2-6; a possible D gene is TRBD2 (5 bases). Germline V CDR1 and CDR2: SQVTM, ANQGSEA. V was cut by 6 bases and J by 2 bases, with 14 bases left in between. The CDR3 runs to 15 residues. The CDR3 bases are TGCAGCGTCAGAGGGTGGGAAACTGGGGCCAACGTCCTGACTTTC. Residues: CSVRGWETGANVLTF.

CDR3 sequence: CASSLEGAGANVLTF. In DNA form, the CDR3 reads TGCGCCAGCAGCTTGGAAGGGGCTGGGGCCAACGTCCTGACTTTC. The rearrangement links TRBV5-1 to TRBJ2-6; a weak D match, TRBD1 (5 bases). Germline CDR1 and CDR2: SGHRS and YFSETQ. The CDR3 totals 15 residues. The V end lost 0 bases, the J end lost 2 bases, and 6 bases lay between the germline ends. The full variable domain, completed using reference TRBV5-1 and TRBJ2-6, is KAGVTQTPRYLIKTRGQQVTLSCSPISGHRSVSWYQQTPGQGLQFLFEYFSETQRNKGNFPGRFSGRQFSNSRSEMNVSTLELGDSALYLCASSLEGAGANVLTFGAGSRLTVL.

A few counts support this clone. This sequence joins TRBV6-5 and TRBJ1-1; 8 bases are shared with TRBD1. The germline V gene encodes CDR1 MNHEY and CDR2 SVGAGI. CDR3 size: 12 residues. V shed 2 bases and J 8 bases; nucleotides not matched to a gene: 1. Here the CDR3 reads CASSYRTGEAFF. The CDR3 DNA is TGTGCCAGCAGTTACCGGACAGGGGAAGCTTTCTTT.

The chain couples TRBV9 to TRBJ2-1, with 9 bases lining up with TRBD2. The CDR3 has 15 residues. Germline CDR1 reads SGDLS; CDR2 reads YYNGEE. Trimming at V came to 2 bases and at J to 4 bases, leaving 4 bases not matched to a gene. The CDR3 is CASSVSSGGYNEQFF. CDR3 sequence (DNA): TGTGCCAGCAGCGTGAGTAGCGGGGGATACAATGAGCAGTTCTTC.

The J gene is TRBJ1-3, the V gene TRBV5-1; the match to TRBD1 covers 7 bases. CDR3 length equals 14 residues. Germline V gene lookup returns CDR1 SGHRS and CDR2 YFSETQ. V gave up 4 bases and J gave up 4 bases; unmatched junction bases: 5. This chain's CDR3 is CASSIQGYGNTIYF. The CDR3, as DNA: TGCGCCAGCAGCATACAGGGGTACGGAAACACCATATATTTT.

In regard to this clone: This CDR3 is also generated by other DNA sequences in the sample. The chain recombines TRBV19 with TRBJ1-1; D gene ambiguous. Germline CDR1 and CDR2: LNHDA and SQIVND (reference sequence). The CDR3 contains 12 residues. V was pared by 10 bases and J by 4 bases, with 13 bases between. The CDR3 loop is CATRLGGTEAFF. For the CDR3, the DNA is TGTGCCACCCGCCTTGGCGGCACTGAAGCTTTCTTT.

The chain has TRBV19 and TRBJ2-1; the match to TRBD2 covers 9 bases. J gave up 7 bases and V 6 bases, and 10 bases lay outside the gene matches. Per the germline V gene, CDR1 is LNHDA and CDR2 is SQIVND (reference sequence). This CDR3 is built from 15 residues. The CDR3 nucleotides are TGTGCCAGTAGCATTAGCGGGAGTTCCCCGAATGAGCAGTTCTTC. Encoded protein: CASSISGSSPNEQFF.

The chain combines TRBV7-9 with TRBJ1-1; weak D call: TRBD1 (6 bases). CDR3 size: 13 residues. V was clipped by 5 bases and J by 2 bases, with 9 bases between them. CDR1 is SEHNR and CDR2 is FQNEAQ in the germline V gene (reference sequence). The CDR3 here is CASSPQGNTEAFF. CDR3 in DNA: TGTGCCAGCAGCCCACAGGGCAACACTGAAGCTTTCTTT.

This sequence joins TRBV7-8 and TRBJ2-1; 12 positions agree with TRBD2. The ends lost 2 bases at V and 5 bases at J; junction bases unmatched: 10. Germline-derived CDR1 and CDR2 are SGHVS and FQNEAQ. There are 18 residues in the CDR3. The CDR3 loop is CASSLRLAGGPVNNEQFF. The DNA for the CDR3 is TGTGCCAGCAGCTTAAGGCTAGCGGGAGGGCCGGTAAACAATGAGCAGTTCTTC.

The chain employs TRBV2 and TRBJ2-2; TRBD2 is a possible D gene (6 bases). CDR3 length equals 16 residues. Germline loops: CDR1 SNHLY, CDR2 FYNNEI. Trimming removed 7 bases at V and 6 bases at J, with 21 bases between. The CDR3: CASTPWGESRAGELFF. The CDR3 coding sequence is TGTGCCAGCACCCCCTGGGGGGAATCGAGGGCCGGGGAGCTGTTTTTT.

The chain recombines TRBV6-5 with TRBJ1-1; TRBD1 aligns across 9 bases. CDR1 and CDR2 (germline): MNHEY, SVGAGI. CDR3 length: 13 residues. J lost 4 bases, V lost 6 bases, and 3 bases had no gene match. CDR3 loop: CASRGQGFTEAFF. DNA for the CDR3: TGTGCCAGCAGGGGACAGGGATTCACTGAAGCTTTCTTT.

The chain recombines TRBV11-2 with TRBJ2-3; TRBD2 agrees at 8 bases. V gave up 3 bases and J gave up 4 bases; unmatched junction bases: 6. The length of the CDR3 is 15 residues. Germline CDR1 is SGHAT and CDR2 is FQNNGV. The CDR3 nucleotides read TGTGCCAGCAGCTTTAGCGGGAAGTTGTCAGATACGCAGTATTTT. Its translation: CASSFSGKLSDTQYF.

In its sample, this clone was seen a few times. In DNA form, the CDR3 reads TGTGCCAGTAGTATGGTCGGGGAGCAGTTCTTC. Translation: CASSMVGEQFF. The chain joins TRBV19 to TRBJ2-1; D not resolved. Trimming left V 3 bases short and J 10 bases short, with 7 bases between. Germline-derived CDR1 and CDR2 are LNHDA and SQIVND (reference sequence). This CDR3 region has 11 residues.

V and J are TRBV5-1 and TRBJ2-2; 9 nucleotides line up with TRBD2. In germline, CDR1 is SGHRS, CDR2 YFSETQ. This CDR3 is built from 16 residues. With V trimmed by 7 bases and J by 5 bases, 12 bases remained unmatched. The CDR3: CASRRDSGSRTGELFF. CDR3 sequence (DNA): TGCGCCAGCCGAAGAGATAGCGGGAGTAGGACCGGGGAGCTGTTTTTT. Filled out from reference TRBV5-1 and TRBJ2-2, the complete variable domain reads KAGVTQTPRYLIKTRGQQVTLSCSPISGHRSVSWYQQTPGQGLQFLFEYFSETQRNKGNFPGRFSGRQFSNSRSEMNVSTLELGDSALYLCASRRDSGSRTGELFFGEGSRLTVL.